This TCR beta chain was recovered during a study of cytomegalovirus exposure and HLA in healthy donors. A remark on this clone: Its antigen is still unknown.

The protocol was immunoSEQ multiplex PCR, while the TCRdb copy is restricted to in-frame clones and leaves out a portion. The sample has some 59,000 clones, approximately 89% seen once. The germline gives CDR1 SGHRS, CDR2 YFSETQ. This CDR3 region has 13 residues. The germline V and J ends were trimmed by 7 bases and 2 bases, with 9 bases remaining between them. General observations from the study: The study found most TCR sequences rare, yet found some public TCRs in many donors. Confirmation in vitro established that a few CMV-associated chains were specific for CMV antigens.

The chain joins TRBV5-1 to TRBJ2-2; D is uncertain. The sequenced sample was PBMCs. The origin of this receptor is a woman between 18 and 30 years old in good health and CMV-seropositive. The CDR3 reads CASSSQNTGELFF. The CDR3 bases are TGCGCCAGCTCTAGTCAAAACACCGGGGAGCTGTTTTTT.